This T cell receptor beta chain derives from a study of CXCR3-negative and CXCR3-positive naive CD8 T cells. The V gene's germline CDR1 is SGHAT and CDR2 FQNNGV. This CDR3 is 15 amino acids long. Carrying UMI labels, the TRB cDNA libraries were prepared through 5' RACE. From its re-call of the 5' RACE reads, TCRdb lists each CDR3 protein once, without DNA. This repertoire comprises some 47,000 distinct CDR3 sequences; its ten largest clones make up roughly 0.6%. Study-level findings and limits: CXCR3-expressing naive cells carried TRB CDR3s more hydrophobic than those of CXCR3-negative naive cells.

In the case of this clonotype: Its matching antigen is unknown.

The gene calls are TRBV11-2 and TRBJ2-7; TCRdb picks TRBD1, but there is no DNA to check that call. The sample taken for sequencing was naive CXCR3+ CD8+ T cells from blood. The subset denotes: CD45RO-CCR7+CD27+CD95- naive CD8+ T cells expressing CXCR3 (TNR3+). The sequence derives from a human donor in good health. Some clones in this sample may be carry-over from other donors' samples. The CDR3 sequence: CASSFPGQGSYEQYF.